Following are 28 T cell receptor beta chains from one sample sequenced in a study of T cells expressing NK-cell markers. TCRdb reanalyzed the 5' RACE reads, giving one entry per CDR3 protein sequence and no DNA. Found here are some 110,000 distinct CDR3 sequences; the top ten clones hold less than 20%. The sequenced material came from blood T cells: a sorted CD56 or NKG2C T cell subset, CD4+ or CD8+ T cells, or bulk PBMC T cells (not recorded which). These receptors originate from a woman aged 18-70 years in good health.

V usage is TRBV7-9 and J usage is TRBJ2-7; TCRdb returns TRBD1, unconfirmable since there is no DNA. The CDR3 length is 15 residues. Germline V CDR1 and CDR2: SEHNR, FQNEAQ (reference sequence). The CDR3: CASSSTGTTSYEQYF.

The genes are TRBV6-5 and TRBJ2-1; absent DNA, TCRdb's TRBD2 call cannot be checked. This CDR3 region has 16 residues. The germline CDR1 and CDR2 sequences are MNHEY and SVGAGI. The CDR3 reads CASSYLAGAMWNEQFF.

CDR3 sequence reads: CASSLVGLLNTEAFF. The gene calls are TRBV27 and TRBJ1-1. Germline CDR1 is MNHEY and CDR2 is SMNVEV (reference sequence). CDR3 size: 15 residues.

The chain links TRBV5-6 to TRBJ2-2; the TCRdb D gene call, TRBD1, has no DNA to confirm it. The CDR3 sequence is 14 residues long. Germline V lookup: CDR1 SGHDT, CDR2 YYEEEE. The CDR3 loop reads CASSTGHKTGELFF.

The gene calls are TRBV14 and TRBJ2-1; TCRdb outputs TRBD1, but without DNA this stays unchecked. Germline V CDR1 and CDR2: SGHDN, FVKESK. The CDR3 covers 16 residues. The CDR3 reads CASSQGVRESYNEQFF.

This chain connects TRBV7-9 to TRBJ2-1; the D call of TRBD1 rests on TCRdb alone, since no DNA is present to check it. This CDR3 spans 15 amino acids. Germline V lookup: CDR1 SEHNR, CDR2 FQNEAQ (reference sequence). The CDR3 here is CASSLAGTTYNEQFF.

The chain joins TRBV10-2 to TRBJ2-3; TCRdb reports TRBD2, a call that lacks DNA to check it against. This CDR3 comprises 16 residues. Per the germline V gene, CDR1 is WSHSY and CDR2 is SAAADI. The CDR3 spells CASSEFLAVYTDTQYF.

V and J are TRBV1 and TRBJ2-2; TCRdb returns TRBD2, unconfirmable since there is no DNA. TRBV1 counts as a pseudogene. This CDR3 has 19 residues. The CDR3 region is CTSSQDRVAGVKNTGELFF.

The V call is TRBV10-3, the J call TRBJ2-3; the TRBD2 assignment by TCRdb is unverifiable without DNA. This CDR3 region has 14 residues. Germline CDR1 and CDR2: ENHRY and SYGVKD. The CDR3 loop reads CAISAVLAGDAQYF.

This sequence joins TRBV10-3 and TRBJ2-1; the D call from TCRdb, TRBD1, cannot be confirmed without DNA. The CDR3 runs 16 residues. Germline V lookup: CDR1 ENHRY, CDR2 SYGVKD. The CDR3 protein is CAISEPGVWRDNEQFF.

The J gene is TRBJ1-1, the V gene TRBV14; with no DNA, the TCRdb D assignment of TRBD1 cannot be verified. In germline, CDR1 is SGHDN, CDR2 FVKESK. The CDR3 is 15 amino acids. The CDR3 sequence: CASSPRQVIVTEAFF.

CDR3 residues: CTSSQDPTDHYEQYF. The chain combines TRBV3-1 with TRBJ2-7; checking the TCRdb D call of TRBD1 is not possible without DNA. Germline V gene lookup returns CDR1 LGHDT and CDR2 YNNKEL (reference sequence). The CDR3 has 15 amino acids.

The chain joins TRBV5-1 to TRBJ2-5. Germline CDR1 is SGHRS and CDR2 is YFSETQ. The CDR3 is 12 amino acids. The chain's CDR3 is CASSSSQETQYF. The full variable domain, completed using reference TRBV5-1 and TRBJ2-5, is KAGVTQTPRYLIKTRGQQVTLSCSPISGHRSVSWYQQTPGQGLQFLFEYFSETQRNKGNFPGRFSGRQFSNSRSEMNVSTLELGDSALYLCASSSSQETQYFGPGTRLLVL.

The V and J genes are TRBV30 and TRBJ1-1; the D call of TRBD1 rests on TCRdb alone, since no DNA is present to check it. Germline V gene lookup returns CDR1 GTSNPN and CDR2 SVGIG (reference sequence). The CDR3 loop spans 14 amino acids. Here the CDR3 reads CAWSVRKGWPEAFF. The full variable domain, with the rest looked up from reference TRBV30 and TRBJ1-1, is SQTIHQWPATLVQPVGSPLSLECTVEGTSNPNLYWYRQAAGRGLQLLFYSVGIGQISSEVPQNLSASRPQDRQFILSSKKLLLSDSGFYLCAWSVRKGWPEAFFGQGTRLTVV.

The V call is TRBV29-1, the J call TRBJ1-1. This CDR3 has 14 residues. CDR1 SQVTM and CDR2 ANQGSEA come from the germline V gene. CDR3: CSVDNAGYNTEAFF.

The CDR3 loop is CASSEGGGGNTDTQYF. The chain has TRBV9 and TRBJ2-3; there is no DNA to check the TCRdb D call of TRBD1. This CDR3 contains 16 residues. CDR1 is SGDLS, CDR2 YYNGEE, per germline.

The V and J genes are TRBV29-1 and TRBJ2-7; TCRdb selects TRBD2, and the lack of DNA leaves this call unchecked. Germline values: CDR1 SQVTM, CDR2 ANQGSEA. The CDR3 contains 14 residues. This CDR3 is CSAIHSSGRYEQYF.

The chain has TRBV15 and TRBJ2-3; TCRdb's assignment of TRBD2 cannot be checked, as there is no DNA. CDR3 length: 15 amino acids. The germline V gene has CDR1 LNHNV and CDR2 YYDKDF (reference sequence). CDR3 in amino acids: CATSRGTSDTDTQYF.

V and J are TRBV29-1 and TRBJ2-5; TCRdb selects TRBD1, and the lack of DNA leaves this call unchecked. This CDR3 is built from 13 residues. The germline CDR1 and CDR2 sequences are SQVTM and ANQGSEA. This CDR3 is CSVAGTGGRDQYF.

The J gene is TRBJ2-7, the V gene TRBV7-9; TCRdb designates TRBD2, a call that cannot be tested without DNA. The CDR3 covers 14 residues. Germline V gene lookup returns CDR1 SEHNR and CDR2 FQNEAQ (reference sequence). CDR3 residues: CASSPQLAGYEQYF. Drawing the rest from reference TRBV7-9 and TRBJ2-7, the complete variable domain is DTGVSQNPRHKITKRGQNVTFRCDPISEHNRLYWYRQTLGQGPEFLTYFQNEAQLEKSRLLSDRFSAERPKGSFSTLEIQRTEQGDSAMYLCASSPQLAGYEQYFGPGTRLTVT.

The chain employs TRBV7-2 and TRBJ1-4. The CDR3 is 16 amino acids. CDR1 is SGHTA and CDR2 is FQGNSA in the germline V gene. This chain's CDR3 is CASSAGGQVTNEKLFF. The whole variable domain, filled in from reference TRBV7-2 and TRBJ1-4, reads GAGVSQSPSNKVTEKGKDVELRCDPISGHTALYWYRQSLGQGLEFLIYFQGNSAPDKSGLPSDRFSAERTGGSVSTLTIQRTQQEDSAVYLCASSAGGQVTNEKLFFGSGTQLSVL.

This chain joins TRBV7-9 and TRBJ1-2; the D call of TRBD1 rests on TCRdb alone, since no DNA is present to check it. Per germline, CDR1 SEHNR and CDR2 FQNEAQ (reference sequence). The CDR3 has 17 amino acids. The CDR3 loop reads CASSLLGPGGDIHGYTF.

The chain combines TRBV30 with TRBJ1-6. CDR3 length: 13 amino acids. The germline CDR1 and CDR2 sequences are GTSNPN and SVGIG (reference sequence). The CDR3 sequence: CAWSSQSNSPLHF.

This chain joins TRBV4-3 and TRBJ2-6. This CDR3 comprises 16 residues. CDR1 LGHNA and CDR2 YSLEER come from the germline V gene. The CDR3 region is CASSQGPHSGANVLTF.

The chain joins TRBV12-3 or TRBV12-4 to TRBJ1-5; TCRdb's D call, TRBD1, is unchecked because there is no DNA. The CDR3 consists of 15 residues. CDR3 region: CASTPLQGSNQPQHF.

This chain joins TRBV5-6 and TRBJ2-1; as DNA is missing, the TRBD1 call by TCRdb cannot be tested. Germline V gene sequence: CDR1 SGHDT, CDR2 YYEEEE. The CDR3 has 17 amino acids. This CDR3 reads CASSLGVGTDWNNEQFF.

This sequence joins TRBV15 and TRBJ2-7; TCRdb outputs TRBD1, but without DNA this stays unchecked. Germline V gives CDR1 LNHNV, CDR2 YYDKDF (reference sequence). The CDR3 contains 14 residues. The CDR3 spells CATSSDRGLYEQYF.

The chain employs TRBV29-1 and TRBJ2-7; TCRdb selects TRBD2, and the lack of DNA leaves this call unchecked. Germline V gives CDR1 SQVTM, CDR2 ANQGSEA. The CDR3 contains 13 residues. The CDR3 spells CSVEGDSAYEQYF.